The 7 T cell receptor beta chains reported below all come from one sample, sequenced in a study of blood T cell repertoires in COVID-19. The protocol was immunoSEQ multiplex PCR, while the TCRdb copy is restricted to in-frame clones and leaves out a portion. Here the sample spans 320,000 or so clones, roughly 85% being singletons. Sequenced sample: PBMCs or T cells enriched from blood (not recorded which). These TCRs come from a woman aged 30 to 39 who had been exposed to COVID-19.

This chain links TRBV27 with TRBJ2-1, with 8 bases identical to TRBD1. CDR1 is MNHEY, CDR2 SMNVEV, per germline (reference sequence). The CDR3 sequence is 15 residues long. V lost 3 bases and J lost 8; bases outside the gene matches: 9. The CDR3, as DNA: TGTGCCAGCAGTTTGCGGACAGGGTTTAAGGATGAGCAGTTCTTC. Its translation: CASSLRTGFKDEQFF.

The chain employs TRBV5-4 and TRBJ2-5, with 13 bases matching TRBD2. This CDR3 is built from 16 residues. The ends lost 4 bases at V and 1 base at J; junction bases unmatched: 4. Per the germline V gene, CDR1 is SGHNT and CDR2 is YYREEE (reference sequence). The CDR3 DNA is TGTGCCAGCAGCCACCGGACTAGCGGGAGCCAAGAGACCCAGTACTTC. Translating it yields CASSHRTSGSQETQYF. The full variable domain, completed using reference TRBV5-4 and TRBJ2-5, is ETGVTQSPTHLIKTRGQQVTLRCSSQSGHNTVSWYQQALGQGPQFIFQYYREEENGRGNFPPRFSGLQFPNYSSELNVNALELDDSALYLCASSHRTSGSQETQYFGPGTRLLVL.

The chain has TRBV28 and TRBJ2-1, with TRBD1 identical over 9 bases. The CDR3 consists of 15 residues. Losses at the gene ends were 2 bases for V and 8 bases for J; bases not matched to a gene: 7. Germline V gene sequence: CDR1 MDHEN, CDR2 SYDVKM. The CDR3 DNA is TGTGCCAGCAGTTTAAACAGGGGGCTGAGACATGAGCAGTTCTTC. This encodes CASSLNRGLRHEQFF.

DNA of the CDR3: TGTGCCAGCAGCCAGGATTACGGGGGGGCCTGGGAGACCCAGTACTTC. Protein sequence: CASSQDYGGAWETQYF. The gene calls are TRBV4-2 and TRBJ2-5; 8 bases are shared with TRBD2. J gave up 5 bases and V 3 bases, and 11 bases lay outside the gene matches. This CDR3 comprises 16 residues. Germline V CDR1 and CDR2: LGHNA, YNFKEQ.

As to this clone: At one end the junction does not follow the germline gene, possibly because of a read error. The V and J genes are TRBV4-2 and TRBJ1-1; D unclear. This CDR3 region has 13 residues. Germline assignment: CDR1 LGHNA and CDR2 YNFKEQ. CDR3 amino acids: CASSQVTTPETFF. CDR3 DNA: TGTGCCAGCAGCCAAGTGACAACTCCTGAAACTTTCTTT.

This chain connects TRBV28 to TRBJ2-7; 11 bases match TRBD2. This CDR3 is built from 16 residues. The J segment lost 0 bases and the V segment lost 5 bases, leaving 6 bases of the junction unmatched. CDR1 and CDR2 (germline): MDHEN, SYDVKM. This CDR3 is CASSPGLAGSSYEQYF. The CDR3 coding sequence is TGTGCCAGCAGTCCAGGACTAGCGGGTAGCTCCTACGAGCAGTACTTC.

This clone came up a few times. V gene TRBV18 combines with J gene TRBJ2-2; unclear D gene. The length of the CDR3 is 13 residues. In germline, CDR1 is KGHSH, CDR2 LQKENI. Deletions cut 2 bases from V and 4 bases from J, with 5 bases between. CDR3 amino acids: CASSPILTGELFF. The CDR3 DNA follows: TGTGCCAGCTCACCAATTCTCACCGGGGAGCTGTTTTTT. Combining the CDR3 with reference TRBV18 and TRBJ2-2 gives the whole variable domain NAGVMQNPRHLVRRRGQEARLRCSPMKGHSHVYWYRQLPEEGLKFMVYLQKENIIDESGMPKERFSAEFPKEGPSILRIQQVVRGDSAAYFCASSPILTGELFFGEGSRLTVL.